The present T cell receptor beta chain was sequenced within a study of molecular identifiers for immune sequencing clone quantification. The overall study: Replicates partitioned RNA from around 18,000 or 91,000 naive CD8 cells into five parts, sequencing four.

Each CDR3 protein gets one entry after TCRdb re-called the PCR reads with MiXCR. The data show over 600,000 distinct CDR3 sequences, about 20% seen once. Regarding the study as a whole: Identical barcode-sharing TCR molecules could lead to underestimated sizes for highly expanded clones.

Germline CDR1 reads GTSNPN; CDR2 reads SVGIG (reference sequence). CDR3 length: 12 amino acids. The J segment lost 9 bases and the V segment lost 4 bases, leaving 6 bases of the junction unmatched. This clonotype was counted many times. Its antigen remains unidentified. The chain uses TRBV30 and TRBJ1-3; 7 bases align to TRBD1. The origin of this receptor is a human donor in good health. Some libraries in this study had Jurkat cell RNA spiked in. Sequencing input: naive CD8+ T cells from blood, with Jurkat cell RNA spiked in. Described subset: FACS-sorted CD8+CD4-CCR7+CD45RA+ naive T cells. As DNA, the CDR3 is TGTGCCTGGAAGGCAGGGGGTCGCACCATATATTTT. Translating it yields CAWKAGGRTIYF.